This T cell receptor beta chain emerged from a study of blood T cell repertoires in COVID-19 (dated by TCRdb to 2018 to 2021). General notes on the study: The collaborator samples originated in the United States, Italy and Spain and spanned the acute and convalescent phases of COVID-19. The material from the prospective study consisted of cDNA or gDNA derived from T cells, B-cell-depleted T cells, or PBMCs. Subjects who had been exposed to COVID-19, were actively infected with it, or had recovered from it provided the deeply sampled blood TCRbeta repertoires that made up the dataset. The repertoires were made available in a free public database intended to serve as a resource for research on the immune response to SARS-CoV-2. The samples were drawn from the first 160 participants of the ongoing ImmuneRACE study and from 950 to 1,500 subjects provided by 6 global collaborators. A de-identified subject ID, COVID-19 status, age in years and sex were almost always included in the sample metadata. HLA class I and class II types, where available, came from metadata supplied by the sample provider rather than from assay-based typing.

On this clone: What this receptor recognizes is not known. Per-base qualities were not stored, and no clone one base away is much larger.

V loses 5 bases at its end and J loses 2 bases; junction bases beyond the gene matches: 7. The CDR3 covers 15 residues, taking in both the cysteine and the phenylalanine. The kept DNA is CDR3 alone, 45 bases in frame from the first base. Reading the germline V gene gives CDR1 SGHTA and CDR2 FQGNSA. The collaborating institutions used their own protocols to collect whole blood in K2EDTA tubes. For TCRbeta analysis, collaborators shipped samples as frozen whole blood, isolated PBMCs, or DNA extracted from either of those sample types. What the authors observed across the whole study: The amount of clinical and demographic metadata varied by source and participant and was provided uncurated.

TCRbeta CDR3 regions were amplified from genomic DNA by means of the immunoSEQ Assay, a bias-controlled multiplex PCR. Per the authors' processing: The number of nucleated cells in each sample was estimated from the amplification of reference gene primers within the assay. To quantify the absolute abundance of each unique TCRbeta CDR3 rearrangement, sequence reads were collapsed and filtered. Productive Simpson clonality was computed per sample as the square root of Simpson's diversity index over productive rearrangements. TCRdb limited this immuneACCESS table to in-frame rearrangements with V and J called. A share of clones is missing; checked studies link under half to unresolved V genes, and the rest is unexplained. That table is the source of V, J and clone size, and D and trimming were worked out from the DNA. This sample gives tens of thousands of clones in total; about 90% of them show up just once. Approximately 5.5% of the sample lies in the top ten.

This receptor was identified in a human donor in a cohort sampled during active COVID-19. The chain was built from TRBV7-2 and TRBJ2-7; a stretch of 9 junction bases matches TRBD1. Sequencing was done on a sample of peripheral blood. The nucleotides read TGTGCCAGCAGCGAGGGGGGGACAGGGCCCTACGAGCAGTACTTC. It specifies CASSEGGTGPYEQYF.